These 32 T cell receptor beta chains share one sample of origin, sequenced in a study of T-cell reconstitution after alpha-beta-depleted transplantation in children (dated by TCRdb to the mid-2010s). The label giving this sample's treatment or condition can be read as: allogeneic hematopoietic cell transplantation with graft depleted of TCRalphabeta T cells and CD19 B cells. The library was obtained by PCR. Instrument on record: Illumina HiSeq 2500. TCR libraries were prepared with molecular barcoding, using unique molecular identifiers to normalize TCRbeta repertoire quantification. Through fastp at Q25 and MiXCR, TCRdb rebuilt clones from the public reads, retaining in-frame beta chains. Each CDR3 protein appears once, grouped with its most common genes and DNA. This sample holds 450,000 to 550,000 distinct CDR3 sequences; about 10% were observed only once. Of the sample, less than 15% falls within the top ten clones.

Sequencing used PBMCs, mostly from graft donor cells, obtained 180 days after TCRalphabeta/CD19-depleted stem cell transplant. The receptor set was obtained from a female patient under 10 years old who had a stem cell transplant for aplastic anemia, so the T cells may come from the graft donor.

In its sample, this clonotype was seen a few times. The chain recombines TRBV20-1 with TRBJ2-7, with D possibly being TRBD1 (6 bases). This CDR3 comprises 13 residues. The V gene's germline CDR1 is DFQATT and CDR2 SNEGSKA (reference sequence). V lost 2 bases and J 5 bases, leaving 13 bases between the germline ends. The CDR3 sequence: CSARNYRDDEQYF. For the CDR3, the DNA is TGCAGTGCTAGAAATTACAGGGATGACGAGCAGTACTTC.

This clonotype has ten or more counts. The rearrangement joins TRBV6-2 or TRBV6-3 to TRBJ2-1; 11 bases match TRBD1. The CDR3 is 19 amino acids. The J segment lost 2 bases and the V segment lost 0 bases, leaving 9 bases of the junction unmatched. Germline CDR1 MNHEY, CDR2 SVGEGT. CDR3 protein: CASSYSARDRGSAYNEQFF. CDR3 sequence (DNA): TGTGCCAGCAGTTACTCGGCCCGGGACAGGGGGTCGGCCTACAATGAGCAGTTCTTC.

This clonotype was counted between two and nine times. The rearrangement links TRBV20-1 to TRBJ2-3; tentative D call: TRBD2 (6 bases). Germline lookup yields CDR1 DFQATT and CDR2 SNEGSKA (reference sequence). This CDR3 has 16 amino acids. The CDR3 DNA reads as TGCAGCCTCCCCCGGGACTCCGCCTTCTTCGCGGATACGCAGTATTTT. Translation gives CSLPRDSAFFADTQYF.

This clonotype has a handful of counts. The chain couples TRBV20-1 to TRBJ2-2; 11 nucleotides line up with TRBD2. The junction had 2 bases not matched to a gene; V was cut back by 6 bases and J by 2 bases. The CDR3 runs to 14 residues. Looked up from germline, CDR1 is DFQATT and CDR2 is SNEGSKA (reference sequence). Here the CDR3 reads CSATSGGNTGELFF. The CDR3 DNA reads as TGCAGTGCCACTAGCGGGGGAAACACCGGGGAGCTGTTTTTT.

The J gene is TRBJ2-1, the V gene TRBV4-1; no clear D. Trimming pared 0 bases from V and 1 base from J, leaving 10 bases between. This CDR3 comprises 16 residues. In germline, CDR1 is MGHRA, CDR2 YSYEKL. The CDR3 bases are TGCGCCAGCAGCCAAGATGCGGAGTTGTCCTACAATGAGCAGTTCTTC. Its protein is CASSQDAELSYNEQFF.

This chain joins TRBV11-3 and TRBJ2-1; D tentatively reads TRBD1 or TRBD2 (6 bases each). CDR3 length: 14 amino acids. Germline lookup yields CDR1 SGHNT and CDR2 YENEEA. The V gene lost 3 bases and the J gene lost 5 bases, with 11 bases spanning the gap. CDR3 region: CASSFIGGHNEQFF. The CDR3 region has the DNA TGTGCCAGCAGCTTCATCGGGGGCCACAATGAGCAGTTCTTC.

This clonotype appeared many times. This chain links TRBV11-2 with TRBJ2-7; TRBD1 agrees at 9 bases. V dropped 3 bases and J dropped 2; count of bases not matched to a gene: 5. CDR1 SGHAT and CDR2 FQNNGV come from the germline V gene. The CDR3 is 15 residues long. The CDR3 reads CASSFQGQGPYEQYF. CDR3 coding DNA: TGTGCCAGCAGCTTTCAGGGACAGGGACCCTACGAGCAGTACTTC.

This clonotype was observed a handful of times. V usage is TRBV20-1 and J usage is TRBJ1-1; tentative D call: TRBD1 (5 bases). The CDR3 is 12 residues long. V lost 7 bases to trimming and J lost 1 base, with 10 bases between them. CDR1 is DFQATT and CDR2 is SNEGSKA in the germline V gene (reference sequence). The CDR3 coding sequence is TGCAGTGTTCCCGGGACGAACACTGAAGCTTTCTTT. The encoded protein is CSVPGTNTEAFF.

This clonotype was seen more than once but under ten times. The chain links TRBV10-3 to TRBJ2-1; 7 nucleotides align to TRBD2. The CDR3 has 12 amino acids. The junction had 0 bases not matched to a gene; V was cut back by 8 bases and J by 2 bases. In germline, CDR1 is ENHRY, CDR2 SYGVKD. CDR3 DNA: TGTGCCATCGGACTAGCCTACAATGAGCAGTTCTTC. This sequence encodes CAIGLAYNEQFF.

This clonotype turned up a few times. V and J are TRBV20-1 and TRBJ1-4; a weak D match, TRBD1 (6 bases). The germline V gene has CDR1 DFQATT and CDR2 SNEGSKA (reference sequence). Trimming left V 2 bases short and J 2 bases short, with 12 bases between. The CDR3 has 15 residues. The CDR3 coding sequence is TGCAGTGCTAGACGAACAGGGACCACTAATGAAAAACTGTTTTTT. Protein product: CSARRTGTTNEKLFF.

This clonotype was observed a few times. This chain joins TRBV14 and TRBJ2-5, with TRBD1 matching over 11 bases. The CDR3 has 15 residues. The J segment lost 2 bases and the V segment lost 5 bases, leaving 4 bases of the junction unmatched. Per germline, CDR1 SGHDN and CDR2 FVKESK. The CDR3 DNA sequence: TGTGCCAGCAGCGACCGGGACAGGGGGCAAGAGACCCAGTACTTC. This gives the protein CASSDRDRGQETQYF.

The V and J genes are TRBV12-3 or TRBV12-4 and TRBJ2-7, with 7 bases lining up with TRBD1. CDR3 length: 16 amino acids. The trim removed 7 bases at V and 0 bases at J, leaving 12 bases unmatched. CDR3 sequence: CASNREGAGGSYEQYF. CDR3 bases: TGTGCCAGCAACAGGGAAGGAGCAGGGGGCTCCTACGAGCAGTACTTC.

The rearrangement links TRBV5-6 to TRBJ2-1; D may be TRBD2 (5 bases). Germline loops: CDR1 SGHDT, CDR2 YYEEEE. Trimming took off 4 bases at V and 3 bases at J, with 14 bases between the two ends. The CDR3 length is 15 residues. The CDR3 protein is CASSPSSGLYNEQFF. CDR3 nucleotides: TGTGCCAGCAGCCCCTCGAGCGGTCTCTACAATGAGCAGTTCTTC.

This clonotype was found once. The chain links TRBV7-6 to TRBJ2-3; D not resolved. Trimming pared 5 bases from V and 4 bases from J, leaving 10 bases between. The CDR3 has 13 amino acids. The germline gives CDR1 SGHVS, CDR2 FNYEAQ. This CDR3 is CASSRRQSDTQYF. CDR3 coding DNA: TGTGCCAGCAGCAGAAGACAATCAGATACGCAGTATTTT.

This clonotype has a handful of counts. The V call is TRBV9, the J call TRBJ2-5; 8 nucleotides match TRBD1. V lost 0 bases to trimming and J lost 3 bases; unmatched junction nucleotides: 4. CDR3 length: 15 residues. CDR1 and CDR2 (germline): SGDLS, YYNGEE. In DNA form, the CDR3 reads TGTGCCAGCAGCGTAGGCAGGGGGCGCGAAGAGACCCAGTACTTC. Translating it yields CASSVGRGREETQYF.

The gene calls are TRBV2 and TRBJ2-7; 8 positions match TRBD2. The CDR3 is 17 residues long. The V gene's germline CDR1 is SNHLY and CDR2 FYNNEI. Trimming at V came to 5 bases and at J to 4 bases, leaving 16 bases not matched to a gene. The DNA for the CDR3 is TGTGCCAGCAGTCGTCCTAGCGCAGGCGGGAGGAGGTACGAGCAGTACGTC. Its translation: CASSRPSAGGRRYEQYV.

This clonotype was seen only a few times. The CDR3 region is CAISEPHLYEQFF. In DNA form, the CDR3 reads TGTGCCATCAGTGAGCCCCATCTTTATGAGCAGTTCTTC. This chain uses TRBV10-3 with TRBJ2-1, with D unresolved. V was cut by 2 bases and J by 8 bases, with 10 bases left in between. CDR1 and CDR2 from the germline V gene are ENHRY and SYGVKD. This CDR3 is 13 amino acids long.

This clonotype was seen a handful of times. V and J are TRBV21-1 and TRBJ2-3; TRBD1 is the table's D call and was not checked against the DNA. TRBV21-1 corresponds to a pseudogene. The length of the CDR3 is 15 residues. Written as DNA, the CDR3 is TGTGCCAGCAGCAAACCGGACAGGCGCACAGATACGCAGTATTTT. Amino acids: CASSKPDRRTDTQYF.

This clonotype was seen a handful of times. The chain recombines TRBV20-1 with TRBJ2-3; 8 positions agree with TRBD2. The junction had 12 bases not matched to a gene; V was cut back by 2 bases and J by 5 bases. The CDR3 sequence is 16 residues long. Germline V gives CDR1 DFQATT, CDR2 SNEGSKA (reference sequence). The CDR3 DNA sequence: TGCAGTGCTAGACGTTTTTTCGGGAGGGCCAGAGATACGCAGTATTTT. Its protein product is CSARRFFGRARDTQYF.

Only a few counts were recorded for this clonotype. The gene calls are TRBV7-2 and TRBJ1-1; D is uncertain. Germline CDR1 is SGHTA and CDR2 is FQGNSA. The CDR3 consists of 13 residues. The V and J ends lost 2 bases and 4 bases respectively, with 8 bases between them. The CDR3 spells CASSLRFSTEAFF. CDR3 DNA: TGTGCCAGCAGCTTAAGGTTCTCCACTGAAGCTTTCTTT. The full variable domain, its missing parts supplied by reference TRBV7-2 and TRBJ1-1, is GAGVSQSPSNKVTEKGKDVELRCDPISGHTALYWYRQSLGQGLEFLIYFQGNSAPDKSGLPSDRFSAERTGGSVSTLTIQRTQQEDSAVYLCASSLRFSTEAFFGQGTRLTVV.

This clonotype has just a few counts. The V and J genes are TRBV10-3 and TRBJ2-5, with 8 bases lining up with TRBD1. J lost 4 bases, V lost 3 bases, and 10 bases had no gene match. This CDR3 has 16 residues. Germline values: CDR1 ENHRY, CDR2 SYGVKD. Here the CDR3 DNA reads TGTGCCATCAGTGAAAGAGGGCAGGGGGCCAGAGAGACCCAGTACTTC. Residues: CAISERGQGARETQYF.

This clonotype was detected only a few times. The chain is built from TRBV11-2 and TRBJ2-2; no clear D. Trimming cost V 5 bases and J 3 bases, with 7 bases left between them. Germline-derived CDR1 and CDR2 are SGHAT and FQNNGV. CDR3 length equals 13 residues. CDR3 loop: CASSAHDTGELFF. The CDR3, as DNA: TGTGCCAGCAGCGCCCACGACACCGGGGAGCTGTTTTTT.

This clonotype has more than one count but fewer than ten. The J gene is TRBJ2-1, the V gene TRBV6-2 or TRBV6-3; TRBD2 might be the D (6 bases). From germline, CDR1 is MNHEY and CDR2 SVGEGT. This CDR3 comprises 17 residues. V dropped 1 base and J dropped 1 base, with 14 bases sitting between them. CDR3 in amino acids: CASSYFLGTGSYNEQFF. The DNA of the CDR3 is TGTGCCAGCAGTTACTTTTTGGGGACTGGGTCCTACAATGAGCAGTTCTTC.

This clonotype appeared many times. This sequence joins TRBV29-1 and TRBJ2-7; D is perhaps TRBD1 (6 bases). Germline V gene sequence: CDR1 SQVTM, CDR2 ANQGSEA. The ends were cut back, 1 base at V and 1 base at J, with 11 bases in the middle. The CDR3 sequence is 14 residues long. The CDR3: CSVEGTDKSYEQYF. The CDR3 DNA reads TGCAGCGTTGAAGGGACAGACAAATCCTACGAGCAGTACTTC.

This clonotype came up many times. The rearrangement links TRBV28 to TRBJ1-5; TRBD1 matches at 9 bases. This CDR3 is built from 19 residues. The germline CDR1 and CDR2 sequences are MDHEN and SYDVKM. V was clipped by 5 bases and J by 2 bases; unmatched bases: 16. In DNA, the CDR3 is TGTGCCAGCAGTCGGACCCGGGACAGGGTGTTTCGGGGCAATCAGCCCCAGCATTTT. Protein product: CASSRTRDRVFRGNQPQHF.

The rearrangement uses TRBV20-1 and TRBJ2-3; TRBD2 aligns across 14 bases. V shed 5 bases, J shed 4 bases, and the junction held 14 bases outside the gene matches. The CDR3 spans 18 residues. Germline assignment: CDR1 DFQATT and CDR2 SNEGSKA (reference sequence). CDR3 nucleotides: TGCAGTGCTGGATGGGGACTAGCGGGAGTCGGGGGCGCAGATACGCAGTATTTT. Its protein is CSAGWGLAGVGGADTQYF.

Many counts were recorded for this clonotype. The V and J genes are TRBV12-3 or TRBV12-4 and TRBJ2-7, with TRBD1 matching 9 bases. V lost 5 bases and J lost 2; bases outside the gene matches: 4. The CDR3 has 14 amino acids. The CDR3 nucleotides are TGTGCCAGCAGTGCCGGGACAGGGCCCTACGAGCAGTACTTC. It yields the protein CASSAGTGPYEQYF.

Ten or more counts support this clonotype. DNA of the CDR3: TGTGCCAGCAGTTTAGGTTTGGTAGCGGGGGGGCGGGACAATGAGCAGTTCTTC. Amino acid sequence: CASSLGLVAGGRDNEQFF. The chain is built from TRBV12-3 or TRBV12-4 and TRBJ2-1; TRBD2 aligns across 11 bases. Unmatched junction bases numbered 10, after V lost 1 base and J lost 5 bases. This CDR3 region has 18 residues.

This clonotype came up a few times. This chain uses TRBV12-3 or TRBV12-4 with TRBJ1-2, with TRBD1 matching 8 bases. The junction had 3 bases not matched to a gene; V was cut back by 4 bases and J by 5 bases. CDR3 length equals 13 residues. The CDR3, as DNA: TGTGCCAGCAGTTACAGGGGGAGATATGGCTACACCTTC. It encodes CASSYRGRYGYTF.

The chain carries TRBV7-2 and TRBJ1-5; D is undetermined. CDR3 length: 15 residues. V lost 1 base and J 4 bases, leaving 11 bases between the germline ends. CDR1 is SGHTA, CDR2 FQGNSA, per germline. CDR3 sequence reads: CASSLGPARNQPQHF. The CDR3 DNA sequence: TGTGCCAGCAGCTTAGGTCCGGCGCGTAATCAGCCCCAGCATTTT.

V and J are TRBV6-5 and TRBJ2-4; D ambiguous. From germline, CDR1 is MNHEY and CDR2 SVGAGI. V lost 0 bases and J 3 bases, leaving 9 bases between the germline ends. This CDR3 region has 15 residues. CDR3 protein: CASSYSRWVKNIQYF. The CDR3 region has the DNA TGTGCCAGCAGTTACTCCCGGTGGGTCAAAAACATTCAGTACTTC.

This clonotype came up a few times. The gene calls are TRBV6-2 or TRBV6-3 and TRBJ2-3, with D perhaps TRBD1 or TRBD2 (5 bases each). This CDR3 has 14 residues. Trimming cost V 5 bases and J 5 bases, with 14 bases left between them. Per germline, CDR1 MNHEY and CDR2 SVGEGT. CDR3 protein: CASSTGTRIDTQYF. CDR3 bases: TGTGCCAGCAGTACCGGGACCCGGATAGATACGCAGTATTTT.